Listed here are 24 T cell receptor beta chains from one sample, sequenced in a study of shared clonotypes between healthy human individuals (dated by TCRdb to 2018 to 2020). Libraries came from the immunoSEQ multiplex PCR assay. Drawn from immuneACCESS, this table holds only the in-frame rearrangements with V and J called that TCRdb kept. Clones are partly lost; checked studies trace under half to an unresolved V gene and leave the rest unexplained. The sample table contains 660,000 or so clones; only one count was recorded for 90% to 97% of them. The ten largest clones capture 0.11% of the sample. CD8 naive samples were CD45RO-negative cells positively selected for CCR7, giving a CD45RA+CCR7+ population that excluded TemRA cells. Material for sequencing was naive CD8+ T cells sorted from blood. Sample cell subset or site, as interpreted from the label and publication: CD45RA+CCR7+. These receptor sequences come from a woman in her 30s in good health.

The rearrangement uses TRBV28 and TRBJ2-5, with a weak D call TRBD1 (6 bases). From germline, CDR1 is MDHEN and CDR2 SYDVKM. V gave up 6 bases and J gave up 5 bases, with 19 bases separating them. This CDR3 spans 15 amino acids. The CDR3 DNA reads TGTGCCAGCAGCCCTAGGTGGGGGCCGGATGAGACCCAGTACTTC. Residues: CASSPRWGPDETQYF.

This clone was seen just once. The V gene is TRBV19, the J gene TRBJ2-2; D possibly corresponds to TRBD1 (5 bases). CDR1 is LNHDA, CDR2 SQIVND, per germline (reference sequence). The length of the CDR3 is 15 residues. V lost 5 bases to trimming and J lost 5 bases, with 15 bases between them. CDR3 in amino acids: CASSWGLMRTGELFF. CDR3 nucleotides: TGTGCCAGTAGTTGGGGCCTGATGAGGACCGGGGAGCTGTTTTTT.

The rearrangement uses TRBV5-6 and TRBJ2-5, with D unclear. The CDR3 is 13 amino acids. V was clipped by 4 bases and J by 4 bases, with 11 bases between them. Germline lookup yields CDR1 SGHDT and CDR2 YYEEEE. The CDR3 DNA is TGTGCCAGCAGCCCTGAAGCAACAGAGACCCAGTACTTC. Translated, it gives CASSPEATETQYF. Based on the CDR3 plus reference TRBV5-6 and TRBJ2-5, the full variable domain is DAGVTQSPTHLIKTRGQQVTLRCSPKSGHDTVSWYQQALGQGPQFIFQYYEEEERQRGNFPDRFSGHQFPNYSSELNVNALLLGDSALYLCASSPEATETQYFGPGTRLLVL.

The chain couples TRBV6-5 to TRBJ2-3; 7 nucleotides match TRBD2. CDR3 length equals 16 residues. V shed 3 bases, J shed 4 bases, and the junction held 10 bases outside the gene matches. Germline CDR1 and CDR2: MNHEY and SVGAGI. DNA of the CDR3: TGTGCCAGCAGTTATAGTGCGGGAGTTGCGTCAGATACGCAGTATTTT. Its protein is CASSYSAGVASDTQYF.

The chain couples TRBV5-1 to TRBJ1-1, with no clear D. Trimming took off 2 bases at V and 7 bases at J, with 9 bases between the two ends. CDR3 size: 12 residues. The V gene's germline CDR1 is SGHRS and CDR2 YFSETQ. The CDR3 region is CASSFTRGEAFF. The CDR3 region has the DNA TGCGCCAGCAGCTTTACTCGGGGTGAAGCTTTCTTT.

V gene TRBV19 combines with J gene TRBJ1-1, with D possibly being TRBD1 (5 bases). The CDR3 loop spans 13 amino acids. V lost 5 bases to trimming and J lost 6 bases, with 13 bases between them. Germline CDR1 LNHDA, CDR2 SQIVND (reference sequence). CDR3 protein: CASSVGVGAEAFF. DNA of the CDR3: TGTGCCAGTAGTGTGGGGGTCGGCGCTGAAGCTTTCTTT.

V is TRBV2 and J is TRBJ1-2; 10 bases line up with TRBD1. The CDR3 totals 14 residues. Trimming removed 6 bases from V and 3 bases from J; junction bases left unmatched: 4. Germline V gene sequence: CDR1 SNHLY, CDR2 FYNNEI. The CDR3 nucleotides read TGTGCCAGCAGCCGGGACAGGGGAGACTATGGCTACACCTTC. Translated: CASSRDRGDYGYTF.

Concerning this clone: The same CDR3 arises from other DNA sequences in this sample as well. The V gene is TRBV27, the J gene TRBJ2-7; D gene unclear. Germline-derived CDR1 and CDR2 are MNHEY and SMNVEV (reference sequence). The CDR3 extends over 13 amino acids. Trimming took off 3 bases at V and 4 bases at J, with 10 bases between the two ends. CDR3 amino acids: CASSFGRRYEQYF. In DNA, the CDR3 is TGTGCCAGCAGTTTTGGCAGGCGGTACGAGCAGTACTTC.

The chain links TRBV5-6 to TRBJ2-7; D not resolved. The CDR3 extends over 13 amino acids. In germline, CDR1 is SGHDT, CDR2 YYEEEE. V was cut by 1 base and J by 0 bases, with 5 bases left in between. CDR3 residues: CASSLPYSYEQYF. The CDR3 DNA follows: TGTGCCAGCAGCTTGCCCTACTCCTACGAGCAGTACTTC.

V gene TRBV19 combines with J gene TRBJ1-2; no firm D call. Germline CDR1 and CDR2: LNHDA and SQIVND (reference sequence). V was clipped by 6 bases and J by 4 bases, with 18 bases between them. CDR3 length: 15 amino acids. CDR3 DNA sequence: TGTGCCAGTAGCCCGACGCAAGGTTCCGGCTATGGCTACACCTTC. This gives the protein CASSPTQGSGYGYTF.

Concerning this clone itself: This specimen includes other DNA sequences encoding the same CDR3. The genes are TRBV13 and TRBJ2-7; 9 bases agree with TRBD1. Unmatched junction bases numbered 4, after V lost 5 bases and J lost 2 bases. The CDR3 loop spans 14 amino acids. CDR1 and CDR2 (germline): PRHDT, FYEKMQ (reference sequence). The CDR3 spells CASSLRQGAYEQYF. The CDR3 DNA is TGTGCCAGCAGCCTCCGACAGGGGGCCTACGAGCAGTACTTC.

On this clone: The sample contains more than one DNA sequence encoding this CDR3. The chain is built from TRBV28 and TRBJ2-1; TRBD2 matches at 10 bases. J gave up 6 bases and V 2 bases, and 4 bases lay outside the gene matches. Germline CDR1 reads MDHEN; CDR2 reads SYDVKM. This CDR3 comprises 15 residues. Written as DNA, the CDR3 is TGTGCCAGCAGTTTACTAGCGGGAGTCCTCAATGAGCAGTTCTTC. Protein: CASSLLAGVLNEQFF.

The chain combines TRBV7-9 with TRBJ2-3, with 10 bases lining up with TRBD1. The CDR3 contains 18 residues. After removal of 4 bases from V and 3 bases from J, the junction contained 13 bases not matched to a gene. From germline, CDR1 is SEHNR and CDR2 FQNEAQ (reference sequence). The CDR3 region is CASSSPGTGAHTTDTQYF. Here the CDR3 DNA reads TGTGCCAGCAGCTCCCCCGGGACAGGGGCTCATACTACAGATACGCAGTATTTT. The complete variable domain, with remaining parts taken from reference TRBV7-9 and TRBJ2-3, reads DTGVSQNPRHKITKRGQNVTFRCDPISEHNRLYWYRQTLGQGPEFLTYFQNEAQLEKSRLLSDRFSAERPKGSFSTLEIQRTEQGDSAMYLCASSSPGTGAHTTDTQYFGPGTRLTVL.

The chain couples TRBV5-8 to TRBJ2-1, with 9 bases that match TRBD2. Germline trimming cut 5 bases from V and 0 bases from J; bases unmatched to any gene: 6. There are 16 residues in the CDR3. Germline CDR1 reads SGHTS; CDR2 reads YDEGEE. This chain's CDR3 is CASSVAGESSYNEQFF. The CDR3 region has the DNA TGTGCCAGCAGTGTAGCGGGAGAGAGCTCCTACAATGAGCAGTTCTTC.

The chain employs TRBV7-8 and TRBJ1-3; 10 bases are a match to TRBD1. From germline, CDR1 is SGHVS and CDR2 FQNEAQ. The CDR3 is made up of 17 amino acids. Unmatched junction bases numbered 7, after V lost 2 bases and J lost 3 bases. CDR3 in DNA: TGTGCCAGCAGCTTACCGCGACAGGGGGCCGATGGAAACACCATATATTTT. Translated, it gives CASSLPRQGADGNTIYF.

The chain joins TRBV23-1 to TRBJ2-7, with unresolved D. TRBV23-1 falls under the ORF class, with uncertain function. Deletions cut 0 bases from V and 1 base from J, with 10 bases between. CDR3 length: 15 amino acids. In nucleotides, the CDR3 is TGCGCCAGCAGTCAATCGCTGGGCGAGTCCTACGAGCAGTACTTC. Its protein is CASSQSLGESYEQYF.

The chain uses TRBV6-6 and TRBJ1-2; no clear D gene. CDR3 length: 15 amino acids. The germline V and J ends were trimmed by 0 bases and 5 bases, with 13 bases remaining between them. Germline CDR1 MNHNY, CDR2 SVGAGI (reference sequence). Here the CDR3 reads CASSYSAYGSYGYTF. The CDR3 bases are TGTGCCAGCAGTTACTCCGCCTACGGTTCTTATGGCTACACCTTC.

The chain is built from TRBV14 and TRBJ2-1, with D maybe TRBD2 (6 bases). CDR1 is SGHDN, CDR2 FVKESK, per germline. The CDR3 runs to 16 residues. Trimming took 1 base from V and 4 from J, leaving 14 bases between them. CDR3 loop: CASSQGAGTYYNEQFF. The CDR3 DNA is TGTGCCAGCAGCCAAGGTGCAGGGACTTATTACAATGAGCAGTTCTTC.

The chain uses TRBV11-2 and TRBJ1-1, with no clear D. V lost 5 bases to trimming and J lost 7 bases, with 17 bases between them. This CDR3 has 14 amino acids. CDR1 SGHAT and CDR2 FQNNGV come from the germline V gene. The CDR3 DNA sequence: TGTGCCAGCAGCGCCCCGTGGGGAGTGAATGAAGCTTTCTTT. Its protein product is CASSAPWGVNEAFF.

V usage is TRBV7-8 and J usage is TRBJ2-1; tentatively, D is TRBD1 or TRBD2 (6 bases each). The CDR3 length is 17 residues. V was trimmed by 0 bases and J by 7 bases, leaving 19 bases between them. Germline-derived CDR1 and CDR2 are SGHVS and FQNEAQ. The CDR3 bases are TGTGCCAGCAGCTTAGCAGTGAGTGGGGGGCCCCTTAATGAGCAGTTCTTC. This translates into CASSLAVSGGPLNEQFF.

This clone appeared once. The J gene is TRBJ2-7, the V gene TRBV29-1; 8 nucleotides line up with TRBD2. Germline assignment: CDR1 SQVTM and CDR2 ANQGSEA. This CDR3 is built from 13 residues. The chain's CDR3 is CRVGTRCRYEQYF. The CDR3, as DNA: TGCAGGGTCGGGACTAGGTGTCGGTACGAGCAGTACTTC.

This rearrangement joins TRBV7-2 to TRBJ1-3; unclear D gene. CDR3 length equals 15 residues. In germline, CDR1 is SGHTA, CDR2 FQGNSA. Trimming cost V 5 bases and J 4 bases, with 15 bases left between them. CDR3 nucleotide sequence: TGTGCCAGCAGCCCAAGGCGGGCGGGAGGAAACACCATATATTTT. Translated, it gives CASSPRRAGGNTIYF.

The chain uses TRBV4-1 and TRBJ2-2; the D gene is possibly TRBD2 (5 bases). This CDR3 is 14 amino acids long. V lost 6 bases and J lost 0, with 8 bases in between. Germline CDR1 is MGHRA and CDR2 is YSYEKL. CDR3 sequence reads: CASSGSSNTGELFF. The DNA for the CDR3 is TGCGCCAGCAGTGGGAGTTCGAACACCGGGGAGCTGTTTTTT.

The table lists this clone with a count of one. The rearrangement links TRBV7-6 to TRBJ2-2; D could derive from TRBD1 or TRBD2 (5 bases each). Looked up from germline, CDR1 is SGHVS and CDR2 is FNYEAQ. V lost 1 base and J 11 bases, leaving 20 bases between the germline ends. CDR3 length: 16 amino acids. CDR3 in DNA: TGTGCCAGCAGCTTAGAGAGGGGAAGCGTGCAGGCCGAGCTGTTTTTT. Its translation: CASSLERGSVQAELFF. Variable domain in full (rest from reference TRBV7-6 and TRBJ2-2): GAGVSQSPRYKVTKRGQDVALRCDPISGHVSLYWYRQALGQGPEFLTYFNYEAQQDKSGLPNDRFSAERPEGSISTLTIQRTEQRDSAMYRCASSLERGSVQAELFFGEGSRLTVL.